A selection of T cell receptor beta chains follows, all from one sample in a study of T-cell reconstitution after alpha-beta-depleted transplantation in children. TCRdb reanalysed the PCR reads using MiXCR and keeps one entry per CDR3 protein. The table includes just under 550,000 distinct CDR3 sequences, 15% to 20% detected once. Sequences were derived from PBMCs from the stem cell graft donor, sampled from the stem cell graft. Receptor source: a human donor who donated a stem cell graft to a child with acute lymphoblastic leukemia. CDR3s include the opening cysteine and the closing phenylalanine or tryptophan. Fields, in order: V gene, clone size, CDR3 length, J gene, D gene, CDR3 protein, CDR3 DNA. The D gene is left open where the match is weak. A row's size may be missing; if present it is once, few, many or a size class.

>TRBV4-1|once|14|TRBJ2-2|.
CASMWTENTGELFF
TGCGCCAGCATGTGGACAGAGAACACCGGGGAGCTGTTTTTT
>TRBV18|few|15|TRBJ2-3|TRBD2
CASSGLAGTTDTQYF
TGTGCCAGCTCGGGACTAGCGGGAACCACAGATACGCAGTATTTT
>TRBV2|.|15|TRBJ1-2|.
CASSAAEGSTYGYTF
TGTGCCAGCAGTGCGGCAGAGGGGTCGACCTATGGCTACACCTTC
>TRBV5-6|few|14|TRBJ2-7|.
CASSLELSRYEQYF
TGTGCCAGCAGCTTGGAACTCAGTAGATACGAGCAGTACTTC
>TRBV12-3/TRBV12-4|.|14|TRBJ1-3|.
CASSSRQIRNTIYF
TGTGCCAGCAGTTCCCGACAGATCCGAAACACCATATATTTT
>TRBV5-1|few|16|TRBJ2-1|TRBD2
CASSPKLAGAYNEQFF
TGCGCCAGCAGCCCAAAACTAGCGGGAGCCTACAATGAGCAGTTCTTC
>TRBV2|.|15|TRBJ2-2|.
CASSEFRGGTGELFF
TGTGCCAGCAGTGAATTTAGGGGAGGCACCGGGGAGCTGTTTTTT
>TRBV20-1|.|11|TRBJ2-3|.
CSAQNRDTQYF
TGCAGTGCCCAAAATAGGGATACGCAGTATTTT
>TRBV11-2|few|13|TRBJ2-3|TRBD1
CASSFGTADTQYF
TGTGCCAGCAGCTTTGGGACAGCAGATACGCAGTATTTT
>TRBV4-1|.|15|TRBJ2-7|.
CASSRLVHFPLEQYF
TGCGCCAGCAGCCGTTTAGTTCATTTCCCCCTGGAGCAGTACTTC